This is a list of T cell receptor beta chains from one sample in a study of CD8 T cells in Susac syndrome. TCRdb reprocessed the immunoSEQ multiplex PCR reads via MiXCR and lists one record per CDR3 protein. The sample holds 150,000 to 180,000 distinct CDR3 sequences, approximately 95% seen once. The sample taken for sequencing was CD4+ T cells from PBMCs. These TCRs come from a human donor with Susac syndrome. Both conserved end residues are part of each CDR3. Fields, in order: J gene, D gene, V gene, clone size, CDR3 DNA, CDR3 protein. D genes are given only for firm matches. Expanded clones get a size class; other rows say once, few or many, or leave the size out.

TRBJ2-2 | TRBD1 | TRBV25-1 | NA | TGTGCCAGCAGCCTAAGGCGGACAGGGAACACCGGGGAGCTGTTTTTT | CASSLRRTGNTGELFF
TRBJ1-2 | NA | TRBV3-1 | NA | TGTGCCAGTTCGGGACAAGCCGCGAGCTATGGCTACACCTTC | CASSGQAASYGYTF
TRBJ2-1 | TRBD2 | TRBV9 | NA | TGTGCCAGCAGCGTAGATCGAGCGGGGGGCCTTGATGAGCAGTTCTTC | CASSVDRAGGLDEQFF
TRBJ2-6 | NA | TRBV6-1 | NA | TGTGCCAGCGCCACTTCTCCCGGGAATCCCTTTTCTGGGGCCAACGTCCTGACTTTC | CASATSPGNPFSGANVLTF
TRBJ2-3 | TRBD1 | TRBV20-1 | NA | TGCAGTGCCCCGGGACAGGGAATTGATACGCAGTATTTT | CSAPGQGIDTQYF
TRBJ1-5 | NA | TRBV4-2 | NA | TGTGCCAGCAGCCAAAGTAGCTCGGATCAGCCCCAGCATTTT | CASSQSSSDQPQHF
TRBJ1-2 | TRBD1 | TRBV4-1 | NA | TGCGCCAGCAGCCAGCCCGGGACAGGGGGTACTAGGGACTATGGCTACACCTTC | CASSQPGTGGTRDYGYTF
TRBJ2-1 | TRBD2 | TRBV20-1 | NA | TGCAGTGCTAGACGGACATGGGCGGGGACTAGCGGGGGGTACAATGAGCAGTTCTTC | CSARRTWAGTSGGYNEQFF
TRBJ1-4 | NA | TRBV15 | NA | TGTGCCACCAGCAGAGGCGGACACATTGCAACTAATGAAAAACTGTTTTTT | CATSRGGHIATNEKLFF
TRBJ1-5 | NA | TRBV6-5 | NA | TGTGCCAGCAGTGATTCCCCCCGGTCCCAGCATTTT | CASSDSPRSQHF
TRBJ2-5 | TRBD2 | TRBV5-1 | NA | TGCGCCAGCAGCCCATCGATTAGCGGGGGAATGGGGGAGACCCAGTACTTC | CASSPSISGGMGETQYF
TRBJ2-7 | NA | TRBV6-1 | NA | TGTGCCAGCAGTGAACAGGGGTCCCCGCCCTACGAGCAGTACTTC | CASSEQGSPPYEQYF
TRBJ1-6 | NA | TRBV5-1 | NA | TGCGCCAGCAGCTTGGACAGCAAAAAGAATTCACCCCTCCACTTT | CASSLDSKKNSPLHF
TRBJ1-5 | NA | TRBV20-1 | NA | TGCAGTGCTAGTGGCCAGGGTGGCGATTATAGCAATCAGCCCCAGCATTTT | CSASGQGGDYSNQPQHF
TRBJ1-2 | TRBD1 | TRBV30 | NA | TGTGCCTGGAGTTTAAATAAGTTGCGGACAGGGGGAAACTATGGCTACACCTTC | CAWSLNKLRTGGNYGYTF
TRBJ2-1 | TRBD2 | TRBV6-6 | NA | TGTGCCAGCAGCCCGAGCGGGGGGCTTAAAGAGCAGTTCTTC | CASSPSGGLKEQFF
TRBJ1-1 | NA | TRBV29-1 | NA | TGCAGCGTTGAAGCCGGGTTGGTGAACACTGAAGCTTTCTTT | CSVEAGLVNTEAFF
TRBJ2-2 | NA | TRBV7-7 | NA | TGTGCCAGCAGCTTTAATGCCGACCGGTATGATGGAAACACCGGGGAGCTGTTTTTT | CASSFNADRYDGNTGELFF
TRBJ1-6 | NA | TRBV9 | NA | TGTGCCAGCAGCCCGGACGGCATGACTGTTAATTCACCCCTCCACTTT | CASSPDGMTVNSPLHF
TRBJ1-4 | NA | TRBV19 | NA | TGTGCCAGTAGTATAAGGTCCGAAAAACTGTTTTTT | CASSIRSEKLFF
TRBJ2-7 | NA | TRBV12-3/TRBV12-4 | NA | TGTGCCAGCAGTTCTACCGGGGGGCCAAAATCCTACGAGCAGTACTTC | CASSSTGGPKSYEQYF
TRBJ1-1 | NA | TRBV4-3 | NA | TGCGCCAGCAGCCACGATATGAACACTGAAGCTTTCTTT | CASSHDMNTEAFF
TRBJ2-7 | NA | TRBV9 | NA | TGTGCCAGCAGCGTAGGTTCCGACTCCTACGAGCAGTACTTC | CASSVGSDSYEQYF
TRBJ1-6 | NA | TRBV7-2 | NA | TGTGCCAGCAGGCACAGGGCTTACCCTTCTCCCCTCCACTTT | CASRHRAYPSPLHF
TRBJ1-5 | NA | TRBV6-2/TRBV6-3 | NA | TGTGCCAGCAGCCATCCCGCGGCGGGCAATCAGCCCCAGCATTTT | CASSHPAAGNQPQHF
TRBJ2-5 | NA | TRBV4-1 | NA | TGCGCCAGCAGCCAAGAGCCCAAAGCCAGTCTCCAAGAGACCCAGTACTTC | CASSQEPKASLQETQYF
TRBJ2-1 | TRBD1 | TRBV7-9 | NA | TGTGCCAGCAGTTACACAGGGGCTGAGCAGTTCTTC | CASSYTGAEQFF
TRBJ2-5 | NA | TRBV20-1 | once | TGCAGTGCTACTAGACAGGGAGGGAGAGAGACCCAGTACTTC | CSATRQGGRETQYF
TRBJ2-7 | NA | TRBV11-2 | NA | TGTGCCAGCAGCTTAGGTCAGTCGGAATTGGGACAGTACTTC | CASSLGQSELGQYF
TRBJ2-5 | NA | TRBV5-4 | once | TGTGCCAGCAGCTTGTTAGGGGCGAGAGAGACCCAGTACTTC | CASSLLGARETQYF
TRBJ2-1 | TRBD1 | TRBV7-9 | NA | TGTGCCAGCAGCCCGACCGGGACAGGGTATGAGCAGTTCTTC | CASSPTGTGYEQFF
TRBJ2-7 | NA | TRBV6-6 | NA | TGTGCCAGCAGTACCTCGACAGGAGCCTACGAGCAGTACTTC | CASSTSTGAYEQYF
TRBJ2-7 | NA | TRBV7-2 | NA | TGTGCCAGCAGCTTGGACCTCGACGGAGCCTCCTACGAGCAGTACTTC | CASSLDLDGASYEQYF
TRBJ1-4 | NA | TRBV29-1 | NA | TGCAGCGTTGAAGGAGATGAAAAACTGTTTTTT | CSVEGDEKLFF
TRBJ2-2 | NA | TRBV29-1 | NA | TGCAGCGTTGGGACCACCGGGGAGCTGTTTTTT | CSVGTTGELFF
TRBJ1-4 | NA | TRBV25-1 | NA | TGTGCCAGCAGTGAGGACACAATCGCAACTAATGAAAAACTGTTTTTT | CASSEDTIATNEKLFF
TRBJ2-5 | NA | TRBV25-1 | NA | TGTGCCAGCAGTGAGATGGGGACGGAAGAGACCCAGTACTTC | CASSEMGTEETQYF
TRBJ2-7 | NA | TRBV6-5 | NA | TGTGCCAGCAGTTACGGGACCTCCTACGAGCAGTACTTC | CASSYGTSYEQYF
TRBJ1-1 | TRBD1 | TRBV29-1 | NA | TGCAGCGCCTCGGGACAGGCCGAGCCTGAAGCTTTCTTT | CSASGQAEPEAFF
TRBJ1-6 | NA | TRBV5-4 | NA | TGTGCCAGCAGCTTGGGCGTTACAGGGAATAATTCACCCCTCCACTTT | CASSLGVTGNNSPLHF
TRBJ2-5 | NA | TRBV15 | NA | TGTGCCACCAGCAGAGGAGGACTCGGATTGACCCAGTACTTC | CATSRGGLGLTQYF